The 26 T cell receptor beta chains given below trace back to one sample, sequenced in a study of response to subunit inactivated influenza vaccine. TCRdb used MiXCR to reprocess the RT-PCR reads, holding one entry per CDR3 protein. This table holds some 520,000 distinct CDR3 sequences, approximately 15% found once. Sequenced here: CD4+ T cells sorted from PBMCs, sampled roughly 24 months after vaccination. The receptors here all came from a man aged 50-75 years who received an inactivated influenza vaccine.

The J gene is TRBJ1-2, the V gene TRBV27; TRBD1 might be the D (5 bases). Deletions cut 2 bases from V and 4 bases from J, with 11 bases between. The length of the CDR3 is 14 residues. Germline-derived CDR1 and CDR2 are MNHEY and SMNVEV (reference sequence). In DNA form, the CDR3 reads TGTGCCAGCAGTTTAAAGGGGCTAGGCTATGGCTACACCTTC. Translated: CASSLKGLGYGYTF.

The chain employs TRBV7-9 and TRBJ2-1; D call uncertain. Trimming left V 0 bases short and J 5 bases short, with 8 bases between. CDR1 is SEHNR and CDR2 is FQNEAQ in the germline V gene (reference sequence). The CDR3 sequence is 14 residues long. The DNA of the CDR3 is TGTGCCAGCAGCTTAGCCGGTAGCCACAATGAGCAGTTCTTC. It encodes CASSLAGSHNEQFF.

The V and J genes are TRBV2 and TRBJ2-7; weak D call: TRBD2 (6 bases). Trimming cost V 3 bases and J 3 bases, with 9 bases left between them. There are 13 residues in the CDR3. Germline CDR1 reads SNHLY; CDR2 reads FYNNEI. CDR3 loop: CASSERRDYEQYF. CDR3 sequence (DNA): TGTGCCAGCAGTGAGCGGCGGGACTACGAGCAGTACTTC.

This chain links TRBV12-3 or TRBV12-4 with TRBJ2-3, with 15 nucleotides matching TRBD2. V lost 4 bases, J lost 2 bases, and 13 bases stayed unmatched. The CDR3 contains 20 residues. The CDR3 DNA reads as TGTGCCAGCAGTTCCCTCAGGACTAGCGGGGGGGCAATCCACACAGATACGCAGTATTTT. It yields the protein CASSSLRTSGGAIHTDTQYF.

CDR3 sequence: CASSFLAGGFTDTQYF. The CDR3 bases are TGTGCCAGCAGCTTTCTGGCAGGAGGGTTCACAGATACGCAGTATTTT. V gene TRBV5-4 combines with J gene TRBJ2-3; D is possibly TRBD2 (6 bases). The CDR3 runs 16 residues. In germline, CDR1 is SGHNT, CDR2 YYREEE (reference sequence). V was trimmed by 2 bases and J by 2 bases, leaving 15 bases between them.

This clonotype was recorded a few times. The rearrangement links TRBV6-1 to TRBJ2-3, with a weak D call TRBD2 (6 bases). V lost 1 base, J lost 0 bases, and 11 bases lay in between. This CDR3 is built from 16 residues. Germline CDR1 MNHNS, CDR2 SASEGT. The CDR3 DNA is TGTGCCAGCAGTGAAGATAGCGGTCCTAGCACAGATACGCAGTATTTT. As protein: CASSEDSGPSTDTQYF.

This clonotype came up many times. The J gene is TRBJ2-1, the V gene TRBV28; maybe TRBD2 (5 bases). The ends were cut back, 3 bases at V and 3 bases at J, with 9 bases in the middle. CDR1 is MDHEN and CDR2 is SYDVKM in the germline V gene. The CDR3 covers 14 residues. The CDR3, as DNA: TGTGCCAGCAGTTTCGTAGCGAACTACAATGAGCAGTTCTTC. Encoded protein: CASSFVANYNEQFF.

In this sample, this clonotype turned up many times. The V and J genes are TRBV18 and TRBJ2-1; 10 bases align to TRBD2. The CDR3 covers 15 residues. The V gene end was trimmed by 4 bases and the J gene end by 7 bases; junction bases not matched to a gene: 7. CDR1 and CDR2 from the germline V gene are KGHSH and LQKENI. CDR3 residues: CASSLQREGQNEQFF. CDR3 sequence (DNA): TGTGCCAGCTCACTCCAGCGGGAGGGCCAGAATGAGCAGTTCTTC.

This clonotype was counted ten times or more. This sequence joins TRBV7-2 and TRBJ2-4; no definite D call. From germline, CDR1 is SGHTA and CDR2 FQGNSA. The V and J ends lost 8 bases and 0 bases respectively, with 8 bases between them. This CDR3 spans 13 amino acids. The CDR3: CASSPPAKNIQYF. The DNA of the CDR3 is TGTGCCAGCTCCCCCCCAGCCAAAAACATTCAGTACTTC. Drawing the rest from reference TRBV7-2 and TRBJ2-4, the complete variable domain is GAGVSQSPSNKVTEKGKDVELRCDPISGHTALYWYRQSLGQGLEFLIYFQGNSAPDKSGLPSDRFSAERTGGSVSTLTIQRTQQEDSAVYLCASSPPAKNIQYFGAGTRLSVL.

A few counts support this clonotype. This chain uses TRBV7-2 with TRBJ2-3; TRBD2 agrees at 7 bases. The CDR3 is 15 residues long. The germline gives CDR1 SGHTA, CDR2 FQGNSA. V trimming: 5 bases; J trimming: 5 bases; junction bases outside the gene matches: 10. The CDR3 DNA reads as TGTGCCAGCAGCCAACGGGGGGATCGGATAGATACGCAGTATTTT. Protein product: CASSQRGDRIDTQYF.

This clonotype was observed at least ten times. J is TRBJ1-1 and V is TRBV12-3 or TRBV12-4; the D gene is possibly TRBD1 (5 bases). V shed 5 bases and J shed 1 base, with 20 bases lying between them. This CDR3 has 17 amino acids. The chain's CDR3 is CASSRMTRGLRNTEAFF. For the CDR3, the DNA is TGTGCCAGCAGTCGAATGACAAGGGGCCTCCGGAACACTGAAGCTTTCTTT.

This clonotype was seen at least ten times. J is TRBJ1-1 and V is TRBV5-1, with 7 bases aligning to TRBD1. This CDR3 has 14 residues. Germline trimming cut 4 bases from V and 4 bases from J; bases unmatched to any gene: 7. Germline loops: CDR1 SGHRS, CDR2 YFSETQ. CDR3 DNA sequence: TGCGCCAGCAGCCTGCGACAGGGATCCACTGAAGCTTTCTTT. Protein product: CASSLRQGSTEAFF.

The V call is TRBV18, the J call TRBJ1-1; D unclear. V was cut by 6 bases and J by 1 base, with 6 bases left in between. Germline loops: CDR1 KGHSH, CDR2 LQKENI. The CDR3 extends over 12 amino acids. The chain's CDR3 is CASSGPNTEAFF. The CDR3 nucleotides are TGTGCCAGCTCCGGGCCGAACACTGAAGCTTTCTTT.

The gene calls are TRBV11-2 and TRBJ1-2; D is ambiguous. V lost 3 bases and J 4 bases, leaving 9 bases between the germline ends. The length of the CDR3 is 13 residues. Germline CDR1 and CDR2: SGHAT and FQNNGV. CDR3 sequence (DNA): TGTGCCAGCAGCTTCGACGGAACCTATGGCTACACCTTC. Translated: CASSFDGTYGYTF.

The chain is built from TRBV25-1 and TRBJ1-2, with a possible D match to TRBD1 (5 bases). Per germline, CDR1 MGHDK and CDR2 SYGVNS. V lost 7 bases to trimming and J lost 8 bases, with 17 bases between them. The CDR3 loop spans 13 amino acids. In DNA, the CDR3 is TGTGCCAGCACCCAATATGGGGCCTCGGGCTACACCTTC. The encoded protein is CASTQYGASGYTF.

V usage is TRBV6-2 or TRBV6-3 and J usage is TRBJ2-7, with TRBD1 as a possible D gene (6 bases). Trimming shortened V by 5 bases and J by 6 bases, and 17 bases separated the two germline ends. Germline CDR1 and CDR2: MNHEY and SVGEGT. This CDR3 has 14 amino acids. In DNA form, the CDR3 reads TGTGCCAGCAGTCTACCAGGGGTTAGCTCCGAGCAGTACTTC. Protein product: CASSLPGVSSEQYF.

V is TRBV5-6 and J is TRBJ1-2; D not certain. CDR1 is SGHDT, CDR2 YYEEEE, per germline. The CDR3 spans 17 residues. Between the trimmed V and J ends, which lost 0 bases and 0 bases, there was a span of 15 bases. The DNA of the CDR3 is TGTGCCAGCAGCTTGGAGTCACGGCTACCTTCTAACTATGGCTACACCTTC. It encodes CASSLESRLPSNYGYTF. Using reference TRBV5-6 and TRBJ1-2 for the parts outside the CDR3, the full variable domain is DAGVTQSPTHLIKTRGQQVTLRCSPKSGHDTVSWYQQALGQGPQFIFQYYEEEERQRGNFPDRFSGHQFPNYSSELNVNALLLGDSALYLCASSLESRLPSNYGYTFGSGTRLTVV.

The genes are TRBV12-3 or TRBV12-4 and TRBJ1-6; D possibly corresponds to TRBD1 (5 bases). V gave up 5 bases and J gave up 8 bases, with 16 bases separating them. The CDR3 consists of 15 residues. CDR3 in DNA: TGTGCCAGCAGTCTGTCTAGCGGGGGATATTCACCCCTCCACTTT. It codes for CASSLSSGGYSPLHF.

This clonotype was seen more than once but under ten times. J is TRBJ2-1 and V is TRBV6-1, with D possibly matching TRBD2 (6 bases). Germline V gene data show CDR1 as MNHNS and CDR2 as SASEGT. This CDR3 spans 13 amino acids. V was trimmed by 6 bases and J by 6 bases, leaving 12 bases between them. The CDR3 is CASRVLGGNEQFF. The DNA for the CDR3 is TGTGCCAGCAGAGTCCTCGGGGGCAATGAGCAGTTCTTC.

This clonotype turned up a few times. The chain employs TRBV12-3 or TRBV12-4 and TRBJ2-3; possibly TRBD1 for D (6 bases). The CDR3 is 14 amino acids. Trimming took off 1 base at V and 4 bases at J, with 9 bases between the two ends. DNA of the CDR3: TGTGCCAGCAGTTTAGTGGCAGGGGCAGATACGCAGTATTTT. Its protein is CASSLVAGADTQYF.

This clonotype was counted a single time. This chain uses TRBV12-3 or TRBV12-4 with TRBJ2-2; 7 nucleotides align to TRBD2. The CDR3 is made up of 16 amino acids. The ends lost 1 base at V and 3 bases at J; junction bases unmatched: 5. CDR3 sequence: CASSLGGRGYTGELFF. CDR3 coding DNA: TGTGCCAGCAGTTTAGGGGGGAGGGGTTACACCGGGGAGCTGTTTTTT.

The chain carries TRBV6-1 and TRBJ2-1, with D possibly TRBD1 on 8 matching bases. The V end was cut by 4 bases, the J end by 9 bases, with 16 bases between. The length of the CDR3 is 14 residues. CDR1 is MNHNS, CDR2 SASEGT, per germline. CDR3 residues: CASSAENRGGEQFF. CDR3 in DNA: TGTGCCAGCAGTGCTGAGAACAGGGGGGGTGAGCAGTTCTTC.

This sequence joins TRBV7-9 and TRBJ2-5; D is perhaps TRBD1 (5 bases). Germline V gives CDR1 SEHNR, CDR2 FQNEAQ (reference sequence). V was trimmed by 8 bases and J by 1 base, leaving 17 bases between them. This CDR3 spans 15 amino acids. The CDR3 sequence: CASSQGLTLQETQYF. For the CDR3, the DNA is TGTGCCAGCTCCCAGGGCCTCACGCTCCAAGAGACCCAGTACTTC.

J is TRBJ1-1 and V is TRBV7-2; perhaps TRBD1 as D (6 bases). The CDR3 consists of 14 residues. The V end was cut by 5 bases, the J end by 1 base, with 11 bases between. CDR1 SGHTA and CDR2 FQGNSA come from the germline V gene. Here the CDR3 reads CASSRGAENTEAFF. The DNA of the CDR3 is TGTGCCAGCAGCCGGGGGGCGGAGAACACTGAAGCTTTCTTT.

This clonotype has only a few counts. This chain links TRBV27 with TRBJ1-6; no reliable D call. Trimming stripped 7 bases from V and 3 bases from J, with 7 bases between. The CDR3 sequence is 13 residues long. Germline CDR1 reads MNHEY; CDR2 reads SMNVEV (reference sequence). The CDR3 sequence: CASKRDYNSPLHF. CDR3 sequence (DNA): TGTGCCAGCAAGAGAGACTATAATTCACCCCTCCACTTT.

This clonotype was counted many times. The CDR3 loop is CASSLGDRTNIQYF. The CDR3 DNA follows: TGTGCCAGCAGCTTGGGGGACAGGACCAACATTCAGTACTTC. The chain carries TRBV5-4 and TRBJ2-4; 8 bases fit TRBD1. Germline V CDR1 and CDR2: SGHNT, YYREEE (reference sequence). Trimming removed 0 bases from V and 7 bases from J; junction bases left unmatched: 3. The CDR3 has 14 residues. Full variable domain (outside the CDR3, taken from reference TRBV5-4 and TRBJ2-4): ETGVTQSPTHLIKTRGQQVTLRCSSQSGHNTVSWYQQALGQGPQFIFQYYREEENGRGNFPPRFSGLQFPNYSSELNVNALELDDSALYLCASSLGDRTNIQYFGAGTRLSVL.